This TCR beta chain is drawn from a study of PD-1 blockade in classical Hodgkin lymphoma. CDR1 and CDR2 from the germline V gene are LGHNA and YSLEER. This CDR3 has 16 residues. V was shortened by 0 bases and J by 6 bases, with 14 bases between the two germline ends. Here immunoSEQ multiplex PCR was the method, and the copy in TCRdb shows in-frame clones only, minus some. This sample yields approximately 84,000 clones, of which 83% are seen a single time; about 17% belongs to the top ten. The time point: cycle 4 day 1 (C4D1), after five to seven weeks of nivolumab. Relapses following autologous stem cell transplantation were seen in all patients, with brentuximab vedotin exposure varying.

The source material was peripheral blood mononuclear cells (PBMCs), sampled before the fourth cycle of nivolumab. The gene calls are TRBV4-3 and TRBJ2-2, with a weak D call TRBD2 (5 bases). The TCR originated in a human donor with classical Hodgkin lymphoma. CDR3 sequence (DNA): TGCGCCAGCAGCCAAGAGCCAGGACTCTCCGCCGGGGAGCTGTTTTTT. It translates to CASSQEPGLSAGELFF.